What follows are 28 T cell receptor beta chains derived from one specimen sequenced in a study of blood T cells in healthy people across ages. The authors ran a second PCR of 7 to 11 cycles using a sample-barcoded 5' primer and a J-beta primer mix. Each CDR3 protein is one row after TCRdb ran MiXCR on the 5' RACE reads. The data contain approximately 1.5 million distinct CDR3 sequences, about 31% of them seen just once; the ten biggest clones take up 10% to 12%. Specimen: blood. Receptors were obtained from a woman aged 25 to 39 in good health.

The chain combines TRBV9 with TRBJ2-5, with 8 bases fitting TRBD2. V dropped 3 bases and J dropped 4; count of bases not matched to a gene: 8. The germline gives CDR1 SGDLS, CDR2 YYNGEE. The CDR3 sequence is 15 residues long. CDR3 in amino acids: CASSAQLRGGETQYF. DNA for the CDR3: TGTGCCAGCAGCGCCCAGTTACGGGGGGGAGAGACCCAGTACTTC.

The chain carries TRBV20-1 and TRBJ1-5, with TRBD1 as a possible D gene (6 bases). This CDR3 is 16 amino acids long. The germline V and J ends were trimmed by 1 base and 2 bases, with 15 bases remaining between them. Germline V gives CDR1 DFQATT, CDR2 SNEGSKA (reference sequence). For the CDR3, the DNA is TGCAGTGCTAGAGCCGCGGGACATTTCGGCAATCAGCCCCAGCATTTT. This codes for CSARAAGHFGNQPQHF.

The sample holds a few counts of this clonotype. The CDR3 protein is CSARGGTSLAKNIQYF. DNA for the CDR3: TGCAGTGCCCGGGGCGGGACTAGCTTAGCCAAAAACATTCAGTACTTC. This chain uses TRBV20-1 with TRBJ2-4; TRBD2 aligns across 9 bases. The CDR3 runs to 16 residues. Germline V gene data show CDR1 as DFQATT and CDR2 as SNEGSKA (reference sequence). Trimming removed 6 bases from V and 0 bases from J; junction bases left unmatched: 9.

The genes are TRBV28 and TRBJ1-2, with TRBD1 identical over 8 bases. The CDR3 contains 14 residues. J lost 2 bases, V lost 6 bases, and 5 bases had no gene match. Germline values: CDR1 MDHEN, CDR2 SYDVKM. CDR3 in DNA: TGTGCCAGCAGGAAGACAGGGGCAAACTATGGCTACACCTTC. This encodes CASRKTGANYGYTF.

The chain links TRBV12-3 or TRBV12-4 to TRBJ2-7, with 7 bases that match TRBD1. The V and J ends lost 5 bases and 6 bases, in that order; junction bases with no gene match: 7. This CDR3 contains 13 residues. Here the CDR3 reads CASSLRTGPEQYF. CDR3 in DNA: TGTGCCAGCAGTCTCCGGACAGGCCCCGAGCAGTACTTC.

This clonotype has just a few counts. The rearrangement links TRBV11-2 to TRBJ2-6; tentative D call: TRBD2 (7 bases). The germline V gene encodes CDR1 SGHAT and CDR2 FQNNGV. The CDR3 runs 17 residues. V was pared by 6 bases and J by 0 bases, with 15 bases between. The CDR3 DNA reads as TGTGCCAGCAGGATACGGGGGGCCGCCTCTGGGGCCAACGTCCTGACTTTC. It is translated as CASRIRGAASGANVLTF.

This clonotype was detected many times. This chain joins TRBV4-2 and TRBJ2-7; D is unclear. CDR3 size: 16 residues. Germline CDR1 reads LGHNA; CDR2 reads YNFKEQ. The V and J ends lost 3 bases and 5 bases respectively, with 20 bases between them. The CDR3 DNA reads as TGTGCCAGCAGCCAGGCACCCCGCGAACCGCAGGACGAGCAGTACTTC. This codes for CASSQAPREPQDEQYF.

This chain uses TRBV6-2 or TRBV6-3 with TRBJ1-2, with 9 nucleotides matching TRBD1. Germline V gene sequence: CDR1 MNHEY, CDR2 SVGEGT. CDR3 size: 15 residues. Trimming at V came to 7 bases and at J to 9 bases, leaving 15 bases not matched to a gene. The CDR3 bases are TGTGCCAGCACCCCGGGACAGGGCTTCCGCTGGAGCTACACCTTC. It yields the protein CASTPGQGFRWSYTF.

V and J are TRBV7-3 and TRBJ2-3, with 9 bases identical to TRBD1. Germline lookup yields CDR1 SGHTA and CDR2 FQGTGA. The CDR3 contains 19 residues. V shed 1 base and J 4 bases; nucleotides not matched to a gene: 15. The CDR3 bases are TGTGCCAGCAGCTTAAGGAGGCCCGACAGGGGGGAAGGCCCAGATACGCAGTATTTT. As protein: CASSLRRPDRGEGPDTQYF. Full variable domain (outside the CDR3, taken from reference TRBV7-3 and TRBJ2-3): GAGVSQTPSNKVTEKGKYVELRCDPISGHTALYWYRQSLGQGPEFLIYFQGTGAADDSGLPNDRFFAVRPEGSVSTLKIQRTERGDSAVYLCASSLRRPDRGEGPDTQYFGPGTRLTVL.

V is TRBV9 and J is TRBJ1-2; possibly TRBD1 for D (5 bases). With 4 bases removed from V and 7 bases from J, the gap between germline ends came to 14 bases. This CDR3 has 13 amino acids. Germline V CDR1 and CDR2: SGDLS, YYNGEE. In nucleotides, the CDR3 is TGTGCCAGCAGCCCCCAGACAGACCCTGGCTACACCTTC. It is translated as CASSPQTDPGYTF.

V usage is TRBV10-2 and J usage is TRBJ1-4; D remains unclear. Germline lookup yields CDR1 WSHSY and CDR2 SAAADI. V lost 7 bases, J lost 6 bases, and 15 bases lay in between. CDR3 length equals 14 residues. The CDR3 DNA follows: TGCGCCAGCACTGGAGCGGAATTCGATGAAAAACTGTTTTTT. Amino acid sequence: CASTGAEFDEKLFF.

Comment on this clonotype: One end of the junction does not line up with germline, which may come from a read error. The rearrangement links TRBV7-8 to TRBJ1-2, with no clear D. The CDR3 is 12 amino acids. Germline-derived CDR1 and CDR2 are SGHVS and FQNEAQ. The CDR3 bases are TGTGCCAGCAGCTTAACTAACTATGGCTGCACCTTC. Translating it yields CASSLTNYGCTF.

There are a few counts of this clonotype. The CDR3 coding sequence is TGTGCCAGCAGCTTAGGCGTAACAGAGAACACTGAAGCTTTCTTT. Protein: CASSLGVTENTEAFF. V usage is TRBV13 and J usage is TRBJ1-1; D call uncertain. Germline assignment: CDR1 PRHDT and CDR2 FYEKMQ (reference sequence). V was pared by 0 bases and J by 1 base, with 9 bases between. This CDR3 is built from 15 residues.

This CDR3 reads CASSQDRNRGATEAFF. As DNA, the CDR3 is TGTGCCAGCAGCCAAGATAGGAACAGGGGGGCTACTGAAGCTTTCTTT. The rearrangement joins TRBV3-1 to TRBJ1-1; 8 bases line up with TRBD1. The CDR3 is made up of 16 amino acids. From germline, CDR1 is LGHDT and CDR2 YNNKEL (reference sequence). V dropped 0 bases and J dropped 5; count of bases not matched to a gene: 8. The full variable domain, in which reference TRBV3-1 and TRBJ1-1 provide the parts outside the CDR3, is DTAVSQTPKYLVTQMGNDKSIKCEQNLGHDTMYWYKQDSKKFLKIMFSYNNKELIINETVPNRFSPKSPDKAHLNLHINSLELGDSAVYFCASSQDRNRGATEAFFGQGTRLTVV.

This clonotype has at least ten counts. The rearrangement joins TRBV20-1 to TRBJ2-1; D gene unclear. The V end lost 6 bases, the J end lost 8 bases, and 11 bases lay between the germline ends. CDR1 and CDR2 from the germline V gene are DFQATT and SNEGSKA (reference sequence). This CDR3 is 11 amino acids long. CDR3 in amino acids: CSASSSYEQFF. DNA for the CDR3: TGCAGTGCCTCTAGTAGCTATGAGCAGTTCTTC.

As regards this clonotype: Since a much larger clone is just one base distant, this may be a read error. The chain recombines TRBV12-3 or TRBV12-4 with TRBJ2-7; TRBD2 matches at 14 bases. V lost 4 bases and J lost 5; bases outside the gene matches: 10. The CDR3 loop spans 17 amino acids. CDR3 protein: CASSSLETSGGAHEQYF. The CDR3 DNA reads TGTGCCAGCAGTTCTTTGGAGACTAGCGGGGGGGCCCACGAGCAGTACTTC.

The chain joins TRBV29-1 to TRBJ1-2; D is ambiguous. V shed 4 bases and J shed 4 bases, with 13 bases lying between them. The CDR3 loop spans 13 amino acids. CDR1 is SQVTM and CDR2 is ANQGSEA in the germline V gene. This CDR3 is CSVVQGGPYGYTF. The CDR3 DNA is TGCAGCGTTGTACAAGGAGGGCCCTATGGCTACACCTTC. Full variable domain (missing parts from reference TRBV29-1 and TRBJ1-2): SAVISQKPSRDICQRGTSLTIQCQVDSQVTMMFWYRQQPGQSLTLIATANQGSEATYESGFVIDKFPISRPNLTFSTLTVSNMSPEDSSIYLCSVVQGGPYGYTFGSGTRLTVV.

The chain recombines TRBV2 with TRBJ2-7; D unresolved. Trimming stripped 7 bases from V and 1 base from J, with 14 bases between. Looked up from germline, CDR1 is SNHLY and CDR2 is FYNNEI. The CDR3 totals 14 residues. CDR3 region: CASIMAELSYEQYF. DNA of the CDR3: TGTGCCAGCATTATGGCGGAACTTTCCTACGAGCAGTACTTC. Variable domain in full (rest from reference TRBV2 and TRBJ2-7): EPEVTQTPSHQVTQMGQEVILRCVPISNHLYFYWYRQILGQKVEFLVSFYNNEISEKSEIFDDQFSVERPDGSNFTLKIRSTKLEDSAMYFCASIMAELSYEQYFGPGTRLTVT.

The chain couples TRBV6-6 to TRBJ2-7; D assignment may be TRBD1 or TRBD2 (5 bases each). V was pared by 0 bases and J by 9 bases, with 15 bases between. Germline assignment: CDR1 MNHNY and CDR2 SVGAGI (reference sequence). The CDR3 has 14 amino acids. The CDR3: CASSYSFGGDGQYF. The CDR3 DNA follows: TGTGCCAGCAGTTACTCGTTTGGGGGTGACGGGCAGTACTTC.

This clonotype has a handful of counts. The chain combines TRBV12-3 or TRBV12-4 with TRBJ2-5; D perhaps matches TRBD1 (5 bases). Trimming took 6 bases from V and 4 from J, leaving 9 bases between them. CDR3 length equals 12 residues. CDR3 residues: CASRQGVETQYF. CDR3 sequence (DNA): TGTGCCAGCAGGCAGGGTGTAGAGACCCAGTACTTC.

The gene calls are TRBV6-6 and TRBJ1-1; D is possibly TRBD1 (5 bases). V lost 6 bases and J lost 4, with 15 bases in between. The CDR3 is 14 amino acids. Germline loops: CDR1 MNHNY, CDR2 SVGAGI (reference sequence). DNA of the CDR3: TGTGCCAGCAGCCCCAGGGCGAGCGGCACTGAAGCTTTCTTT. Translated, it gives CASSPRASGTEAFF.

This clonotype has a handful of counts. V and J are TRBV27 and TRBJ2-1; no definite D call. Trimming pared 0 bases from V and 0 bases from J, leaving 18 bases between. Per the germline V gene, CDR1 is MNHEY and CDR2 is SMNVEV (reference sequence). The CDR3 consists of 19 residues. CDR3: CASSLSSFKVTSSYNEQFF. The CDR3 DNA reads TGTGCCAGCAGTTTATCGAGTTTCAAGGTTACGAGCTCCTACAATGAGCAGTTCTTC.

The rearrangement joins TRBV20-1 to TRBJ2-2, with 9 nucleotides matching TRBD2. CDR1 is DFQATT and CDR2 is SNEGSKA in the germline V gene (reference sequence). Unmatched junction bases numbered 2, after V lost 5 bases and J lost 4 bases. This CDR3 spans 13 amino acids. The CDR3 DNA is TGCAGTGCTGTAGCGGGAGTCACCGGGGAGCTGTTTTTT. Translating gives CSAVAGVTGELFF.

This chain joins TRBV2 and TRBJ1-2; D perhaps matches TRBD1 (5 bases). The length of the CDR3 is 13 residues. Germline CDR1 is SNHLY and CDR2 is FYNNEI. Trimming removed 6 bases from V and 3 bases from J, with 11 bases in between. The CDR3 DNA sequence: TGTGCCAGCAGGGGGGACGGTTACTATGGCTACACCTTC. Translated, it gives CASRGDGYYGYTF.

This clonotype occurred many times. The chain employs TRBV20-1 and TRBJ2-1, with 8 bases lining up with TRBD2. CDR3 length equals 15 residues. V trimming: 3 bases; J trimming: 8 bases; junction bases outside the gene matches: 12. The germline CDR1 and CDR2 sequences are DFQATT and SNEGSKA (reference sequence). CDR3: CSASISGEGGHEQFF. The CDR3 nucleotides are TGCAGTGCTAGTATTAGCGGGGAAGGTGGGCATGAGCAGTTCTTC.

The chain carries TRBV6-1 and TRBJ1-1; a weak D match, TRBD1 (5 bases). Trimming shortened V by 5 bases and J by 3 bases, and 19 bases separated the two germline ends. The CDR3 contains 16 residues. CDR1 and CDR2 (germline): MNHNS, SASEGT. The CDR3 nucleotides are TGTGCCAGCAGTCCGATAGTGGCAGGGTCTGACACTGAAGCTTTCTTT. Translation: CASSPIVAGSDTEAFF.

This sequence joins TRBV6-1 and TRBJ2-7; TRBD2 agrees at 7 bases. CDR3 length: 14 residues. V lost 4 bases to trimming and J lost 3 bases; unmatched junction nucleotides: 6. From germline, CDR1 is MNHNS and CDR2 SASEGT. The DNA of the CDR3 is TGTGCCAGCAGTGGGGGGGGTAGGGGCTACGAGCAGTACTTC. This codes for CASSGGGRGYEQYF.

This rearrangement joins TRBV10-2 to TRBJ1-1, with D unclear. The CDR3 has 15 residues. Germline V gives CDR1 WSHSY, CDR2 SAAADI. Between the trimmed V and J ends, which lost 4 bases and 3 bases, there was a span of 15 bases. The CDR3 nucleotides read TGCGCCAGCAGTGCCGTCGGACTTGGGTACACTGAAGCTTTCTTT. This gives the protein CASSAVGLGYTEAFF.